This is a list of T cell receptor beta chains from one sample in a study of CD4 T cells in relation to SARS-CoV-2 and coronaviruses. These receptors' targets are unknown. This table comes from immunoSEQ multiplex PCR, and its TCRdb copy is limited to in-frame clones, with some not included. The sample carries about 22,000 clones, around 77% recorded once. The sequenced sample was CD4+ T cells from PBMCs, cultured in vitro. The receptors shown here come from a human donor in good health. CDR3s include the opening cysteine and the closing phenylalanine or tryptophan.

V gene	CDR3 length	CDR3 protein
TRBV6-1	15	CASSEEGYSNQPQHF
TRBV3-1/TRBV3-2	13	CASSQERFGELFF
TRBV5-1	16	CASSAGTSGNPEELFF
TRBV18	11	CASSPGETQYF
TRBV27	17	CASSSLGTGVSNQPQHF
TRBV9	15	CASSGGQGNGNTIYF
TRBV30	11	CAWSVGIPLHF
TRBV5-1	13	CASSLTATGELFF
TRBV24-1	15	CATSDFRAGGDTQYF
TRBV28	14	CASSSGQDDQPQHF
TRBV5-1	13	CASSPPLADEQFF
TRBV19	15	CASSMGQRGTGELFF
TRBV6-4	17	CASSDAGTSFGAGELFF
TRBV5-1	15	CASSLRGQGADEQFF
TRBV2	13	CASSERGGVEQYF
TRBV18	16	CASSPLSGANTGELFF
TRBV19	14	CASSAAGVGETQYF
TRBV12-3/TRBV12-4	13	CASSLVDGYEQFF
TRBV30	13	CAWSGPTGVEQYF
TRBV2	15	CASRGGTGGSYEQYF
TRBV9	12	CASSGGGDEQFF
TRBV24-1	16	CATSDPSGRGGNEQFF
TRBV7-2	12	CASGVYNQPQHF
TRBV5-1	16	CASSEQGTEYADTQYF
TRBV2	14	CASRGGAMISEAFF
TRBV7-7	15	CASSFHRGPQETQYF
TRBV6-1	13	CAIYRVANTEAFF
TRBV3-1/TRBV3-2	17	CASSRRLAGNSYNEQFF
TRBV12-5	13	CASGSSGANVLTF
TRBV14	15	CASSLRTGGVTEAFF
TRBV2	16	CASSAEVSARYNEQFF
TRBV5-4	15	CASSWGGQTNYGYTF
TRBV6-5	14	CASSRTTTSGRAFF
TRBV12-3/TRBV12-4	13	CASSLGGRDTQYF
TRBV5-1	15	CASSPSGSSYNEQFF
TRBV5-1	16	CASSQGRAGPYNEQFF
TRBV5-6	15	CASSLGDRSNTEAFF
TRBV5-1	15	CASSPLGGEQETQYF
TRBV24-1	14	CATSDSWRNDEQFF
TRBV3-1/TRBV3-2	16	CASSRRLAGGPNEQFF
TRBV18	20	CASSPTDGTSGSWSYNEQFF
TRBV24-1	16	CATSAPRTGGTGELFF
TRBV24-1	16	CATSGRTGGGNTEAFF
TRBV18	13	CASSATNQETQYF
TRBV19	14	CAVRPGQGAGEAFF
TRBV14	13	CASSQGQFYEQYF
TRBV19	14	CATLKGQGAGELFF
TRBV30	15	CAWSEAGAKTDTQYF
TRBV12-3/TRBV12-4	11	CASQLTDTQYF
TRBV5-8	14	CASSLARASYEQYF
TRBV5-1	16	CASSLGPQGAYNEQFF
TRBV5-1	14	CASTLGGGSNEQYF
TRBV18	14	CASSLQGADEKLFF
TRBV7-9	16	CASSESGTLYNQPQHF
TRBV28	12	CASSLVAQPQHF
TRBV19	16	CASSRYRGDGGNEQFF
TRBV30	13	CAWNSDPNQPQHF
TRBV6-6	10	CATRKGTIYF
TRBV18	13	CASSPRQAETQYF
TRBV7-9	16	CASRKVGGGSGYEQFF